This T cell receptor (beta chain) was documented in a study of shared clonotypes between healthy human individuals. Study conclusions and caveats: Non-shared clonotypes showed lower generation probabilities than clonotypes common to all four donors.

The CDR3 totals 15 residues. Germline V gene sequence: CDR1 KGHSH, CDR2 LQKENI. The V gene end was trimmed by 3 bases and the J gene end by 9 bases; junction bases not matched to a gene: 7. Using immunoSEQ multiplex PCR, the repertoire was profiled, and TCRdb retains in-frame clones only, with some absent. The sample contains some 790,000 clones, over 60% of which appear only once. This clone was detected once. Its antigen is currently unknown. Nashville, Tennessee was home to all donors, who were Caucasian adults. The chain has TRBV18 and TRBJ2-1; 11 bases agree with TRBD2. The sequenced material came from memory CD4+ T cells sorted from blood. The subset was: CD45RA-negative fraction. This clonotype was sampled from a woman under 40 in good health. CDR3 nucleotides: TGTGCCAGCTCACCTGAACTAGCGGGAGCTACTGAGCAGTTCTTC. This sequence encodes CASSPELAGATEQFF. Complete variable domain (other parts from reference TRBV18 and TRBJ2-1): NAGVMQNPRHLVRRRGQEARLRCSPMKGHSHVYWYRQLPEEGLKFMVYLQKENIIDESGMPKERFSAEFPKEGPSILRIQQVVRGDSAAYFCASSPELAGATEQFFGPGTRLTVL.